Listed below are T cell receptor beta chains from one sample, sequenced in a study of response to subunit inactivated influenza vaccine. Each CDR3 protein gets one entry after TCRdb re-called the RT-PCR reads with MiXCR. Of around 170,000 distinct CDR3 sequences listed, about 10% were seen once; the top ten hold roughly 36%. The sequencing used CD8+ T cells sorted from PBMCs, collected less than 30 months after vaccination. The origin of the receptors is a man between 50 and 70 years old who received an inactivated influenza vaccine. Both conserved end residues are part of each CDR3. Each record gives: J gene, V gene, CDR3 protein.

J gene: TRBJ2-1
V gene: TRBV5-6
CDR3 protein: CASSPPLYCNEQFF

J gene: TRBJ1-2
V gene: TRBV2
CDR3 protein: CARGTDISNYGYTF

J gene: TRBJ1-5
V gene: TRBV24-1
CDR3 protein: CATSDLQYNQPQHF

J gene: TRBJ2-1
V gene: TRBV4-3
CDR3 protein: CASSQGSGGDEQFF

J gene: TRBJ1-6
V gene: TRBV6-2/TRBV6-3
CDR3 protein: CASSGSDSPLHF

J gene: TRBJ2-7
V gene: TRBV7-6
CDR3 protein: CASSLGASGYEQYF

J gene: TRBJ2-7
V gene: TRBV11-2
CDR3 protein: CASILGGEQYF

J gene: TRBJ2-7
V gene: TRBV28
CDR3 protein: CASSFAGSLPYEQYF

J gene: TRBJ1-4
V gene: TRBV7-8
CDR3 protein: CASSAAVTNEKLFF

J gene: TRBJ1-1
V gene: TRBV27
CDR3 protein: CASAQGRGYTEAFF

J gene: TRBJ2-7
V gene: TRBV20-1
CDR3 protein: CSATEYSSYEQYF

J gene: TRBJ1-1
V gene: TRBV4-1
CDR3 protein: CASSPGVGGTEAFF

J gene: TRBJ2-3
V gene: TRBV12-2
CDR3 protein: CASRGYRDLTDTQYF

J gene: TRBJ2-2
V gene: TRBV4-1
CDR3 protein: CASSQDSLLAGLGELFF

J gene: TRBJ2-1
V gene: TRBV30
CDR3 protein: CAWSVGQGRNEQFF

J gene: TRBJ2-5
V gene: TRBV12-3/TRBV12-4
CDR3 protein: CASSSDRVQETQYF

J gene: TRBJ2-7
V gene: TRBV15
CDR3 protein: CATSRVVGGVYEQYF

J gene: TRBJ2-1
V gene: TRBV28
CDR3 protein: CASKVRVSYNEQFF

J gene: TRBJ2-5
V gene: TRBV7-9
CDR3 protein: CASSSSHPQETQYF

J gene: TRBJ2-1
V gene: TRBV20-1
CDR3 protein: CSADPSGRGNEQFF

J gene: TRBJ2-2
V gene: TRBV27
CDR3 protein: CASSFGQGGELFF

J gene: TRBJ2-7
V gene: TRBV28
CDR3 protein: CASSPAGGNPGDEQYF

J gene: TRBJ2-7
V gene: TRBV6-5
CDR3 protein: CASSWDRSFSYEQYF

J gene: TRBJ2-4
V gene: TRBV12-3/TRBV12-4
CDR3 protein: CASWEGQGENIQYF

J gene: TRBJ2-6
V gene: TRBV5-6
CDR3 protein: CASSLNMGLGANVLTF

J gene: TRBJ2-7
V gene: TRBV12-3/TRBV12-4
CDR3 protein: CASSLRTGYEQYF

J gene: TRBJ2-3
V gene: TRBV6-6
CDR3 protein: CASSYSIPDTQYF

J gene: TRBJ2-3
V gene: TRBV7-3
CDR3 protein: CASSLMGGSTDTQYF

J gene: TRBJ2-5
V gene: TRBV12-3/TRBV12-4
CDR3 protein: CASSFRTGNRETQYF

J gene: TRBJ1-2
V gene: TRBV12-3/TRBV12-4
CDR3 protein: CASTGMARWLDYGYTF

J gene: TRBJ2-7
V gene: TRBV27
CDR3 protein: CASSLRSGGAHEQYF

J gene: TRBJ1-5
V gene: TRBV20-1
CDR3 protein: CSAQGGDHQPQHF

J gene: TRBJ1-6
V gene: TRBV10-3
CDR3 protein: CATLDMYNSPLHF

J gene: TRBJ2-1
V gene: TRBV2
CDR3 protein: CASGAGPYNEQFF

J gene: TRBJ2-3
V gene: TRBV25-1
CDR3 protein: CASSQDWASTDTQYF

J gene: TRBJ2-2
V gene: TRBV7-9
CDR3 protein: CASSTRTGPTGELFF

J gene: TRBJ1-5
V gene: TRBV27
CDR3 protein: CASSIPDSTLGNQPQHF

J gene: TRBJ2-1
V gene: TRBV13
CDR3 protein: CASSPRDRGRAEQFF

J gene: TRBJ1-1
V gene: TRBV7-3
CDR3 protein: CASRSRRDTEAFF

J gene: TRBJ2-1
V gene: TRBV29-1
CDR3 protein: CSVGLDSYNEQFF